This TCR beta chain originates from a study of CD8+ T cells in alopecia areata. General observations from the study: It was lesional scalp, especially alopecia totalis/universalis, that showed higher clonality than normal scalp.

This clone came up once. Its antigen is still unknown. Treatment here: oral pan-JAK inhibitor, 5-10 mg twice daily. Researchers picked out CD4+ and CD8+ T cells from PBMCs by sorting. Sequencing relied on a cDNA template that was reverse transcribed from extracted RNA. TCRdb's table, derived via immunoSEQ multiplex PCR, lists solely in-frame clones and lacks some. Found here are approximately 220,000 clones, roughly two fifths of them singletons; the top ten hold 0.48%. The CDR3 sequence is 15 residues long. Between the trimmed V and J ends, which lost 5 bases and 0 bases, there was a span of 12 bases. CDR1 and CDR2 (germline): SGHTA, FQGTGA.

The sample in question was CD4+ T cells sorted from blood, obtained between weeks 30 and 35, from a patient treated with tofacitinib. The sequence came from a human donor with alopecia areata. This chain uses TRBV7-3 with TRBJ2-3; either TRBD1 or TRBD2 may supply D (5 bases each). CDR3 protein: CASSRDGQSTDTQYF. CDR3 DNA sequence: TGTGCCAGCAGCCGGGACGGCCAAAGCACAGATACGCAGTATTTT.